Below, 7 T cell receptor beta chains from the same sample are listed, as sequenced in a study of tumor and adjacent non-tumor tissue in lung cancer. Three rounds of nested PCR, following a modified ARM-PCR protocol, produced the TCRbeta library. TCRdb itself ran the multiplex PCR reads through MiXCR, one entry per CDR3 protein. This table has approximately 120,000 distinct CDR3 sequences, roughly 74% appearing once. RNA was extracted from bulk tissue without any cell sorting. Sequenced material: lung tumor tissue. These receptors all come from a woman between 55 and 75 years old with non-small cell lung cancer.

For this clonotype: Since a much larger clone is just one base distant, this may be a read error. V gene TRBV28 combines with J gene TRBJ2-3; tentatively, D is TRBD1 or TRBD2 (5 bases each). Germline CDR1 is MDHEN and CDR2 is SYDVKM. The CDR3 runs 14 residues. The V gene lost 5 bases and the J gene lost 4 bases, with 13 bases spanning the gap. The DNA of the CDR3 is TGTGCCAGCAGTCCTTACCGGGGCGCAGATACGCAGTATTTT. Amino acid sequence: CASSPYRGADTQYF.

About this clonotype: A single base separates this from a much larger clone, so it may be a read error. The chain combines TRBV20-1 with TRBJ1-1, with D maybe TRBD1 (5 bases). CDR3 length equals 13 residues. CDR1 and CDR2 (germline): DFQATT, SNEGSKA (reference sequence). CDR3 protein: CSARATRGAETFF. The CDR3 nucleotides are TGCAGTGCTCGGGCCACCCGGGGCGCTGAAACTTTCTTT.

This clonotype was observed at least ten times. The CDR3 protein is CASSPGTSGDFTDTQYF. For the CDR3, the DNA is TGCGCCAGCAGCCCTGGGACTAGCGGGGATTTCACAGATACGCAGTATTTT. V usage is TRBV5-1 and J usage is TRBJ2-3; the match to TRBD2 covers 13 bases. The CDR3 consists of 17 residues. Germline V lookup: CDR1 SGHRS, CDR2 YFSETQ. Trimming removed 4 bases from V and 2 bases from J; junction bases left unmatched: 7.

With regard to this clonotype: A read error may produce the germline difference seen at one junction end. CDR3 in amino acids: CASGSDVSGKTIYF. In DNA, the CDR3 is TGTGCTAGTGGTTCGGACGTCAGTGGAAAGACCATATATTTT. V and J are TRBV12-5 and TRBJ1-3; D gene ambiguous. In germline, CDR1 is LGHNT, CDR2 FRNRAP. CDR3 length equals 14 residues.

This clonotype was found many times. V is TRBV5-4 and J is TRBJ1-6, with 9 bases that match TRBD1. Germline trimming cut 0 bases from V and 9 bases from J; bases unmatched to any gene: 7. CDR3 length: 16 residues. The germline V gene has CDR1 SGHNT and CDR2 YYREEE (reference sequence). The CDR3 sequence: CASSLAGQGLGSPLHF. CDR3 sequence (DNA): TGTGCCAGCAGCTTGGCGGGACAGGGTTTGGGTTCACCCCTCCACTTT.

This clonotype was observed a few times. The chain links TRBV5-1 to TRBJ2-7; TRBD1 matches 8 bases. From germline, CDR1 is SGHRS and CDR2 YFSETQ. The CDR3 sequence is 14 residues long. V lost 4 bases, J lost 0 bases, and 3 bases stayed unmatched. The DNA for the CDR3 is TGCGCCAGCAGCCCCCAGGGGGCCTCCTACGAGCAGTACTTC. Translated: CASSPQGASYEQYF.

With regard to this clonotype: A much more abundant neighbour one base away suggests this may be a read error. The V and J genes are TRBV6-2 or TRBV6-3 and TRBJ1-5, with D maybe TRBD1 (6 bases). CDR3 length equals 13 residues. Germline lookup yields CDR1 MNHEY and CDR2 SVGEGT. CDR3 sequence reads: CASTSQGSQSQHF. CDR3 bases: TGTGCCAGCACATCACAGGGATCTCAGTCCCAGCATTTT.